These 5 T cell receptor beta chains originate from one sample sequenced in a study of identical twins. In TCRdb, the 5' RACE reads were re-called with MiXCR into one record per CDR3 protein. The sample lists some 230,000 distinct CDR3 sequences; about 6.7% were seen once. The same sample was also studied in work on T cells expressing NK-cell markers.

Source material: CD8+ T cells sorted from blood. The receptor source for this set is a woman under 30 in good health.

The CDR3 is CSGTDRTSSYEQYF. CDR3 DNA: TGCAGTGGTACCGACAGGACCAGCTCCTACGAGCAGTACTTC. This chain links TRBV20-1 with TRBJ2-7; D may be TRBD1 (6 bases). V was shortened by 7 bases and J by 0 bases, with 16 bases between the two germline ends. The germline CDR1 and CDR2 sequences are DFQATT and SNEGSKA (reference sequence). This CDR3 has 14 amino acids.

In this sample, this clonotype turned up a few times. The rearrangement joins TRBV13 to TRBJ1-2; tentative D call: TRBD1 (5 bases). V was clipped by 0 bases and J by 8 bases, with 19 bases between them. Germline assignment: CDR1 PRHDT and CDR2 FYEKMQ (reference sequence). This CDR3 contains 16 residues. The CDR3 protein is CASSLGGTVGHWGYTF. The CDR3 DNA reads TGTGCCAGCAGCTTAGGTGGCACGGTGGGGCACTGGGGCTACACCTTC.

V usage is TRBV6-5 and J usage is TRBJ2-7; possibly TRBD1 for D (5 bases). The CDR3 has 11 amino acids. Germline loops: CDR1 MNHEY, CDR2 SVGAGI. With 7 bases removed from V and 5 bases from J, the gap between germline ends came to 9 bases. The CDR3 sequence: CASTQGDEQYF. The CDR3 DNA follows: TGTGCCAGCACGCAGGGCGACGAGCAGTACTTC.

This clonotype was observed a handful of times. V is TRBV2 and J is TRBJ2-3; D gene ambiguous. This CDR3 region has 12 residues. CDR1 SNHLY and CDR2 FYNNEI come from the germline V gene. Trimming pared 3 bases from V and 1 base from J, leaving 2 bases between. The CDR3 reads CASSDGTDTQYF. The CDR3 coding sequence is TGTGCCAGCAGTGACGGCACAGATACGCAGTATTTT.

This clonotype has at least ten counts. V is TRBV9 and J is TRBJ2-1; D perhaps matches TRBD2 (5 bases). Trimming took off 7 bases at V and 9 bases at J, with 8 bases between the two ends. The CDR3 loop spans 10 amino acids. The germline gives CDR1 SGDLS, CDR2 YYNGEE. The CDR3 is CASGGAEQFF. CDR3 nucleotides: TGTGCCAGCGGAGGTGCTGAGCAGTTCTTC. Variable domain in full (rest from reference TRBV9 and TRBJ2-1): DSGVTQTPKHLITATGQRVTLRCSPRSGDLSVYWYQQSLDQGLQFLIQYYNGEERAKGNILERFSAQQFPDLHSELNLSSLELGDSALYFCASGGAEQFFGPGTRLTVL.